This TCR beta chain was captured by sequencing in a study of T cells in Graves' hyperthyroidism and ophthalmopathy (dated by TCRdb to about 2019). With regard to the full study: Peripheral blood was collected at initial diagnosis, before any treatment. The paper describes TCR Vbeta CDR3 sequencing of 120 to 150 peripheral blood samples, made up of under 50 ophthalmopathy patients, over 70 hyperthyroidism patients and 17 progressor patients. To identify distinguishing TCR V-J signatures, a discovery cohort of about 95 patients was used, comprising fewer than 45 with Graves' ophthalmopathy and about 59 with stable Graves' hyperthyroidism. The 100 or so discovery patients were divided at random into training and test sets in a 7:3 ratio. In about 6 Graves' hyperthyroidism patients, the study also compared T-cell repertoires from thyroid tissue with T-cell repertoires from blood. After sampling, hyperthyroidism patients received methimazole starting at 30 mg daily, and ophthalmopathy patients received high-dose intravenous methylprednisolone. Whether ophthalmopathy could be predicted prospectively was tested in an independent validation cohort made up of roughly 19 hyperthyroidism patients plus 17 patients who later progressed to ophthalmopathy. On the study overall, not on this receptor specifically: In cross-validation, a model built on a 13 V-J signature told ophthalmopathy apart from stable hyperthyroidism with about 90% sensitivity and approximately 84% specificity, and in testing the same model reached 80%/75%. Most expanded thyroid clonotypes (frequency above 0.001) were also detected in blood, suggesting blood repertoires may reflect thyroid immune responses. In validation, progression to ophthalmopathy was predicted by the model with 70.59% sensitivity and just over 72% specificity, a median of roughly 6.4 months before onset. No statistical method was used to set the sample size in advance, and investigators knew the group allocation.

Points on this clonotype: Its target antigen remains unknown. A much more abundant neighbour one base away suggests this may be a read error.

V is cut by 5 bases and J by 2 bases, and the space between the germline ends is 13 bases. Based on the germline V gene (reference sequence), the CDR1 and CDR2 sequences are DFQATT and SNEGSKA. Taken from cysteine to phenylalanine, the CDR3 has 14 residues. Only CDR3 DNA remains: 42 bases, in frame from the first base. TCR beta CDR3 regions were amplified from RNA transcripts. A first-round RT-PCR of the TCR CDR3 used the HTBI primer set with the Qiagen OneStep RT-PCR kit. Libraries were constructed in a second round of multiplex PCR, after which size selection and purification were carried out. Paired-end sequencing of the libraries was performed with 100 bp reads on an Illumina HiSeq2000. In the source study's methods: SOAPnuke was used to process the raw data, throwing out any read that contained adapters or uncalled bases, had a mean Phred below 15, or lacked an exact constant-primer or identifier match. COPE v1.2.5 was used to merge the high-quality paired reads, and each unique nucleotide sequence was defined as a clonotype. MiTCR v1.1 was used to align clonotypes to the IMGT TRBV, TRBD and TRBJ reference segments. The analysis included only V-J combinations with a frequency above 0.0001, which together covered around 99% of the repertoires. The TCS score was defined as F50 (clonal expansion) divided by E x V (chaos), with BLOSUM62-based TCRdist calculated between CDR3 peptides within each V-J. Welch's t-statistics and random forest reduced 450 to 600 V-J features to roughly 13, which were used in a naive Bayes classifier (R e1071). TCRdb reprocessed the public reads (quality trimming at Q25 with fastp, clone calling with MiXCR) and kept in-frame beta chains. Every entry covers one CDR3 protein and lists the most common genes and DNA from its rows. TCRdb, not the authors, supplied the V and J calls. The sample contains some 740,000 distinct CDR3 sequences, around 13% of them found a single time. The biggest ten clones account for more than 8.5% of the sample.

A patient counted as having stable Graves' hyperthyroidism if no progression to ophthalmopathy occurred over 18 months of follow-up. Hyperthyroidism patients were newly diagnosed, had a disease duration of under 2 months, and were aged 18 to 65 years. The study excluded patients with uncontrolled infections, other autoimmune diseases, pregnancy or lactation. Diagnoses were based on clinical symptoms, serum thyroxine and TRAb, thyroid ultrasound and orbital computed tomography. Ficoll-Paque density gradient centrifugation was used to isolate PBMCs from around 10 ml of fresh peripheral blood. Trizol reagent was used to extract total RNA, and RNA quality was then checked on an Agilent 2100 Bioanalyzer.

Recombination connected TRBV20-1 to TRBJ2-1; the D segment could be TRBD2, given 5 matching bases. This clonotype was sampled from a woman aged 18 to 35 with Graves' hyperthyroidism. Sequences were obtained from blood. The CDR3 region has the sequence CSAPNREPYNEQFF. Here is the DNA: TGCAGTGCTCCGAACCGGGAACCCTACAATGAGCAGTTCTTC.